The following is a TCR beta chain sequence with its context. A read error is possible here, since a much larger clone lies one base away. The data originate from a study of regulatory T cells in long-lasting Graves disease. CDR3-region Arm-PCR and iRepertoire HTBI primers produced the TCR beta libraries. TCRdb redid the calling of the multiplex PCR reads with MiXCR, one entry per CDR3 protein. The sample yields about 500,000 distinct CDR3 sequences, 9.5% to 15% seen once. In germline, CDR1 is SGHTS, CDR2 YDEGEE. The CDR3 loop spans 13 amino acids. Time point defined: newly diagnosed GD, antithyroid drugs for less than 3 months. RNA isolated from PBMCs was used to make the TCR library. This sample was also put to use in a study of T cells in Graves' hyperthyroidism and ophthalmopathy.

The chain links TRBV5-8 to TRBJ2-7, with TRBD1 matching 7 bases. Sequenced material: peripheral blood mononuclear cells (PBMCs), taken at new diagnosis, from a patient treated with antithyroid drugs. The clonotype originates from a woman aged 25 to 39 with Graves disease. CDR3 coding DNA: TGTACCAGCAGCCGACGACAGGGCCACGAGCAGTACTTC. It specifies CTSSRRQGHEQYF.